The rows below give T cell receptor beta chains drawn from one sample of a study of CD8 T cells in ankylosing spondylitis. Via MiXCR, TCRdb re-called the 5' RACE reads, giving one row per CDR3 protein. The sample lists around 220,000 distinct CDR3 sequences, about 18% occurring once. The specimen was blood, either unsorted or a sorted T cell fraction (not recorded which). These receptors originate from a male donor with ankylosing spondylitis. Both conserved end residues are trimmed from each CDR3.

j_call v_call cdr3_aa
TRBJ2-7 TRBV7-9 ASTQAGPLKYYEQY
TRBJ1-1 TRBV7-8 ASSSEWGDTEAF
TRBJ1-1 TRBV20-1 SLGESGSEAF
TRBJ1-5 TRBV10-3 AISDSGISNQPQH
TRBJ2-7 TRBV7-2 ASSPALFYEQY
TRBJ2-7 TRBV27 ASRPRDSFYEQY
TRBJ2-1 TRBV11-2 ASSFMANEQF
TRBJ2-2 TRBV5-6 ASSFAGRDTGELF
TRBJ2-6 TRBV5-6 ASSLGAGSGANVLT
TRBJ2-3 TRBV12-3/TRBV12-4 ASSLSGFTITDTQY
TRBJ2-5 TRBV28 ASSPLSGRTPETQY
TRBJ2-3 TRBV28 ASRPWTSGSVDTQY
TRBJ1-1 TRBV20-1 SASLTGGTEAF
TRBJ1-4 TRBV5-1 ASSYRDSTNEKLF
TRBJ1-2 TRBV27 ASSFLGSYGYT
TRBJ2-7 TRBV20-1 SAWGSLSYEQY
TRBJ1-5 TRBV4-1 ASSQDQGENQPQH
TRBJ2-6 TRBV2 ASRGTFSSGANVLT
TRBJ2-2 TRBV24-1 ATSDYRVAGELF
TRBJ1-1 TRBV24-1 ATSDSWDTEAF
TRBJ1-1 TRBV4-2 ASSHPREGEAF
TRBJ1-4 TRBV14 ASSQVSWGRENEKLF
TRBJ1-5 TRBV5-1 ASSSTGNFNQPQH
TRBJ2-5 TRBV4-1 ASSQERSVWAQY
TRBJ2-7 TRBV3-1 ASSQRTMRGEQY
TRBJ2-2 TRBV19 ASKGGVRELF
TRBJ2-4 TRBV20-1 SPSDLLQKNIQY
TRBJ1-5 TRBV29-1 SVSEGDEQPQH
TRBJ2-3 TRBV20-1 SARGAAGVSTDTQY
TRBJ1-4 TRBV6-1 ASSEPSGVLKVF
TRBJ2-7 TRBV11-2 ASSLVQGLSYEQY
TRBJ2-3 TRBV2 ASSGPGTGNGVTQY
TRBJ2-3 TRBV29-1 SVESWGTDTQY
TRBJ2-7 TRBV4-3 ASSQDRDIIYEQY
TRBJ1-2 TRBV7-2 ASDGAGVEYGYT
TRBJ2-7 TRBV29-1 SVGGGRGYEQY
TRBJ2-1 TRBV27 ASSPYGLADLNEQF
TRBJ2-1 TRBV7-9 ASGVLNEQF
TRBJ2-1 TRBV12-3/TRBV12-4 ASSLEAGLAVTPSYNEQF
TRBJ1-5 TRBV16 ASSQEVQPQH
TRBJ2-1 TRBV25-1 ASSELQREGLDEQF
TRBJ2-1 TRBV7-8 ASSLAPGLSSYNEQF
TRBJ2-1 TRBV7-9 ASSLVERGPPREF
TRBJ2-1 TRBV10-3 AISDSSGPNNEQF
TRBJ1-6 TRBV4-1 ASSHQWTGGNSPLH
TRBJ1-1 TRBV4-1 ASSQNRGLNTEAF
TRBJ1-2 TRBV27 ATLSGALGYT
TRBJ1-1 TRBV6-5 ASSYSGGGTEAF